The 14 T cell receptor beta chains presented below share a single source sample, sequenced in a study of cytomegalovirus exposure and HLA in healthy donors. The PCR was carried out with 60 Vbeta primers and 13 Jbeta primers. Clones were sequenced by immunoSEQ multiplex PCR, and TCRdb holds only the in-frame ones, with some missing. The table shows hundreds of thousands of clones, with about 85% occurring only once. Sequenced sample: PBMCs. The source of these receptors is a girl aged 2 to 9 in good health and CMV-seronegative.

The chain combines TRBV30 with TRBJ2-3; 7 positions match TRBD2. The CDR3 consists of 14 residues. V shed 8 bases, J shed 0 bases, and the junction held 8 bases outside the gene matches. Germline V CDR1 and CDR2: GTSNPN, SVGIG (reference sequence). The CDR3 reads CAGGVAASTDTQYF. CDR3 bases: TGTGCCGGGGGGGTAGCGGCTAGCACAGATACGCAGTATTTT.

J is TRBJ1-4 and V is TRBV19; 9 bases are a match to TRBD1. The CDR3 length is 12 residues. V shed 6 bases and J 7 bases; nucleotides not matched to a gene: 0. Germline V lookup: CDR1 LNHDA, CDR2 SQIVND (reference sequence). CDR3 coding DNA: TGTGCCAGTAGGGACAGGGGTGAAAAACTGTTTTTT. Translated, it gives CASRDRGEKLFF.

The chain carries TRBV5-1 and TRBJ2-7, with a tentative D call TRBD1 (6 bases). The germline V gene has CDR1 SGHRS and CDR2 YFSETQ. The CDR3 runs 14 residues. V gave up 0 bases and J gave up 2 bases, with 9 bases separating them. CDR3 protein: CASSLGQATYEQYF. The CDR3 DNA sequence: TGCGCCAGCAGCTTGGGACAGGCGACCTACGAGCAGTACTTC.

V usage is TRBV12-5 and J usage is TRBJ2-1, with 13 positions matching TRBD2. The CDR3 contains 15 residues. Losses at the gene ends were 4 bases for V and 5 bases for J; bases not matched to a gene: 2. In germline, CDR1 is LGHNT, CDR2 FRNRAP. CDR3: CASGSGLAGNNEQFF. DNA for the CDR3: TGTGCTAGTGGTTCGGGACTAGCGGGGAACAATGAGCAGTTCTTC.

The chain employs TRBV6-1 and TRBJ2-1, with TRBD2 matching 9 bases. The V gene's germline CDR1 is MNHNS and CDR2 SASEGT. The CDR3 consists of 14 residues. The V segment lost 5 bases and the J segment 8 bases; nucleotides outside the gene matches: 7. In DNA form, the CDR3 reads TGTGCCAGCAGTAAGCCGGGACTAGCTCATGAGCAGTTCTTC. Translation: CASSKPGLAHEQFF.

The V gene is TRBV30, the J gene TRBJ1-5; 12 bases match TRBD1. The CDR3 runs 18 residues. Trimming removed 1 base from V and 1 base from J; junction bases left unmatched: 8. Germline lookup yields CDR1 GTSNPN and CDR2 SVGIG (reference sequence). The CDR3 reads CAWSGGQGASISNQPQHF. The DNA of the CDR3 is TGTGCCTGGAGTGGGGGACAGGGGGCCTCTATAAGCAATCAGCCCCAGCATTTT.

This chain links TRBV30 with TRBJ1-6; D is uncertain. The CDR3 sequence is 12 residues long. The germline V and J ends were trimmed by 3 bases and 4 bases, with 4 bases remaining between them. Germline lookup yields CDR1 GTSNPN and CDR2 SVGIG (reference sequence). CDR3 loop: CAWRAYNSPLHF. CDR3 nucleotides: TGTGCCTGGAGAGCATATAATTCACCCCTCCACTTT.

This clone has more than one count but fewer than ten. The V and J genes are TRBV4-2 and TRBJ2-2; TRBD1 agrees at 7 bases. After removal of 0 bases from V and 6 bases from J, the junction contained 4 bases not matched to a gene. This CDR3 spans 15 amino acids. The germline gives CDR1 LGHNA, CDR2 YNFKEQ. DNA for the CDR3: TGTGCCAGCAGCCAAGATCACAGGGGCGCCGGGGAGCTGTTTTTT. It encodes CASSQDHRGAGELFF.

The chain has TRBV29-1 and TRBJ2-7; 9 bases match TRBD1. Germline-derived CDR1 and CDR2 are SQVTM and ANQGSEA. CDR3 length equals 14 residues. Trimming at V came to 5 bases and at J to 3 bases, leaving 8 bases not matched to a gene. The chain's CDR3 is CSVPRTGEDYEQYF. CDR3 coding DNA: TGCAGCGTTCCCAGGACAGGGGAGGACTACGAGCAGTACTTC.

The chain links TRBV2 to TRBJ2-1; 13 nucleotides agree with TRBD2. Germline V gives CDR1 SNHLY, CDR2 FYNNEI. The CDR3 has 14 residues. The ends lost 6 bases at V and 5 bases at J; junction bases unmatched: 1. CDR3: CASSGLAGDNEQFF. The CDR3 DNA follows: TGTGCCAGCAGCGGACTAGCGGGGGACAATGAGCAGTTCTTC.

A single count supports this clone. The chain uses TRBV29-1 and TRBJ2-3; 16 nucleotides align to TRBD2. CDR1 and CDR2 from the germline V gene are SQVTM and ANQGSEA. Trimming took 7 bases from V and 3 from J; bases not matched to a gene: 7. This CDR3 has 16 amino acids. In DNA form, the CDR3 reads TGCAGCGCCAAGGGGACTAGCGGGAGGGTGACAGATACGCAGTATTTT. It specifies CSAKGTSGRVTDTQYF.

This clone was recorded only once. The V and J genes are TRBV19 and TRBJ2-5, with D possibly being TRBD1 (5 bases). Per the germline V gene, CDR1 is LNHDA and CDR2 is SQIVND (reference sequence). V was cut by 1 base and J by 2 bases, with 8 bases left in between. The CDR3 contains 14 residues. The CDR3 DNA follows: TGTGCCAGTAGTATAGTCAACAGGCAAGAGACCCAGTACTTC. Translated: CASSIVNRQETQYF.

The rearrangement joins TRBV9 to TRBJ2-5; possibly TRBD2 for D (6 bases). The CDR3 loop spans 14 amino acids. The germline V gene has CDR1 SGDLS and CDR2 YYNGEE. Trimming cost V 4 bases and J 1 base, with 11 bases left between them. The CDR3 DNA reads as TGTGCCAGCAGCTTTCGGGGGTCCCAAGAGACCCAGTACTTC. This translates into CASSFRGSQETQYF.

The V gene is TRBV2, the J gene TRBJ2-4, with D possibly matching TRBD1 (6 bases). In germline, CDR1 is SNHLY, CDR2 FYNNEI. This CDR3 spans 15 amino acids. Deletions cut 6 bases from V and 1 base from J, with 13 bases between. Here the CDR3 reads CASRKGQPAKNIQYF. The CDR3 region has the DNA TGTGCCAGCAGGAAAGGACAGCCGGCCAAAAACATTCAGTACTTC.